The T cell receptor beta chain described here comes from a study of T-cell reconstitution after alpha-beta-depleted transplantation in children. A library of TCRbeta sequences, prepared with unique molecular identifiers, was generated. TCRdb used MiXCR to reprocess the PCR reads, holding one entry per CDR3 protein. The sample has more than 200,000 distinct CDR3 sequences; 8.4% are singletons. Notes on the study in general: The origin of high day-60 TCRbeta diversity in some patients lay in surviving recipient T cells and thymic progenitors.

This clonotype showed up many times. Antigen unknown. The sequencing used PBMCs, mostly from graft donor cells, collected 360 days after TCRalphabeta/CD19-depleted stem cell transplant. The receptor's source is a male patient between 2 and 10 years old who had a stem cell transplant for acute myeloid leukemia, so the T cells may come from the graft donor.

The CDR3 DNA reads TGTGCCAGCAGGCCCCCGGACTACAAAAACATTCAGTACTTC. Encoded protein: CASRPPDYKNIQYF. The genes are TRBV12-3 or TRBV12-4 and TRBJ2-4, with D possibly matching TRBD2 (6 bases). This CDR3 has 14 residues. V was cut by 6 bases and J by 3 bases, with 12 bases left in between.